Presented here are 8 T cell receptor beta chains from one specimen sequenced in a study of graft-versus-host responses after intestinal transplantation. Generated by immunoSEQ multiplex PCR, the TCRdb table keeps only in-frame clones and is missing some. The top ten hold around 7.1% of the sample, which has roughly 69,000 clones, 92% seen once. Sample: bone marrow, taken 700 to 850 days after intestinal transplantation. The source of these receptors is a human patient who received an intestinal transplant, so some T cells may come from the graft donor.

The chain couples TRBV13 to TRBJ1-6; TRBD1 matches 7 bases. The CDR3 extends over 15 amino acids. V was clipped by 0 bases and J by 8 bases; unmatched bases: 4. Germline CDR1 PRHDT, CDR2 FYEKMQ (reference sequence). CDR3 nucleotides: TGTGCCAGCAGCTTAGGCAGGGGGGGGGATTCACCCCTCCACTTT. It translates to CASSLGRGGDSPLHF.

The chain couples TRBV7-6 to TRBJ2-3; 7 bases are a match to TRBD2. J gave up 2 bases and V 5 bases, and 4 bases lay outside the gene matches. The CDR3 has 14 residues. Germline V gene sequence: CDR1 SGHVS, CDR2 FNYEAQ. CDR3 sequence (DNA): TGTGCCAGCAGCCGGGGGGTGGCCACAGATACGCAGTATTTT. Protein sequence: CASSRGVATDTQYF. Based on the CDR3 plus reference TRBV7-6 and TRBJ2-3, the full variable domain is GAGVSQSPRYKVTKRGQDVALRCDPISGHVSLYWYRQALGQGPEFLTYFNYEAQQDKSGLPNDRFSAERPEGSISTLTIQRTEQRDSAMYRCASSRGVATDTQYFGPGTRLTVL.

Here the CDR3 reads CATPPTYYEQYF. The DNA for the CDR3 is TGTGCCACTCCCCCAACTTACTACGAGCAGTACTTC. The rearrangement links TRBV21-1 to TRBJ2-7; TRBD2 is the table's D call, not checked against the DNA. TRBV21-1 is deemed a pseudogene. CDR3 size: 12 residues.

This chain uses TRBV6-5 with TRBJ1-1; TRBD1 agrees at 8 bases. The germline CDR1 and CDR2 sequences are MNHEY and SVGAGI. V lost 5 bases and J lost 8; bases outside the gene matches: 13. The CDR3 is 15 amino acids. For the CDR3, the DNA is TGTGCCAGCAGTCTGGGGGTGGGGGACAGGTTAGAAGCTTTCTTT. Protein: CASSLGVGDRLEAFF.

This chain connects TRBV12-5 to TRBJ1-1; D is ambiguous. Germline CDR1 reads LGHNT; CDR2 reads FRNRAP. This CDR3 is 17 amino acids long. The V and J ends lost 6 bases and 2 bases respectively, with 22 bases between them. The CDR3 nucleotides are TGTGCTAGTGGGGAAACCGGGTTCCCGGTCACAAACACTGAAGCTTTCTTT. This translates into CASGETGFPVTNTEAFF. The whole variable domain, remainder taken from reference TRBV12-5 and TRBJ1-1, is DARVTQTPRHKVTEMGQEVTMRCQPILGHNTVFWYRQTMMQGLELLAYFRNRAPLDDSGMPKDRFSAEMPDATLATLKIQPSEPRDSAVYFCASGETGFPVTNTEAFFGQGTRLTVV.

This rearrangement joins TRBV28 to TRBJ1-1; 8 bases map to TRBD1. V lost 4 bases, J lost 4 bases, and 2 bases stayed unmatched. The CDR3 is 13 amino acids. The V gene's germline CDR1 is MDHEN and CDR2 SYDVKM. CDR3 sequence: CASSSGQGTEAFF. In nucleotides, the CDR3 is TGTGCCAGCAGTTCCGGACAGGGCACTGAAGCTTTCTTT.

The chain employs TRBV5-4 and TRBJ2-7; perhaps TRBD1 as D (6 bases). The CDR3 has 16 residues. Trimming stripped 4 bases from V and 2 bases from J, with 19 bases between. Germline V gene sequence: CDR1 SGHNT, CDR2 YYREEE (reference sequence). CDR3 nucleotides: TGTGCCAGCAGCACCGCTTACGGGACACTCGCCTACGAGCAGTACTTC. Its protein product is CASSTAYGTLAYEQYF.

This chain uses TRBV6-5 with TRBJ2-2; TRBD1 matches 7 bases. Trimming at V came to 9 bases and at J to 3 bases, leaving 7 bases not matched to a gene. Germline-derived CDR1 and CDR2 are MNHEY and SVGAGI. This CDR3 spans 14 amino acids. This CDR3 reads CASSPQGYTGELFF. In DNA form, the CDR3 reads TGTGCCAGTAGCCCACAGGGGTACACCGGGGAGCTGTTTTTT.